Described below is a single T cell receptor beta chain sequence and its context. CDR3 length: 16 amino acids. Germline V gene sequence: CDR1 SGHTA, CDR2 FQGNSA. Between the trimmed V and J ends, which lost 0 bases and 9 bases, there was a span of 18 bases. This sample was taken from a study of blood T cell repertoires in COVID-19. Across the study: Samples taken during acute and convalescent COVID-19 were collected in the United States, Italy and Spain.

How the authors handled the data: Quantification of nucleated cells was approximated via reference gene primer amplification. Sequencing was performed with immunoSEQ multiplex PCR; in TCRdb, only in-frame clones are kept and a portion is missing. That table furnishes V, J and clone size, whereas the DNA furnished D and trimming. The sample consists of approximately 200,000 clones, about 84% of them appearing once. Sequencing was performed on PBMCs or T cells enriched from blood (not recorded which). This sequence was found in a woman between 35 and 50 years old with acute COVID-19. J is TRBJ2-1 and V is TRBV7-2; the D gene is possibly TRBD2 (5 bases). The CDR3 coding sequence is TGTGCCAGCAGCTTAGCGCGGGTTAGTGTGGGTGGTGAGCAGTTCTTC. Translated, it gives CASSLARVSVGGEQFF.